This entry lists 20 T cell receptor beta chains sequenced from one sample in a study of vaccination effects on CD4 cells after COVID-19. Sequenced by immunoSEQ multiplex PCR; TCRdb stores in-frame clones only, minus some. The data contain tens of thousands of clones, roughly 74% of them singletons. What these receptors recognize is not known. Before any sequencing was done, the ViraFEST assay used viral peptide pools to expand antigen-specific CD4+ T cells. At the end of 9 to 11 days of culture, CD4+ T cells were isolated. Negative nucleocapsid antibody tests before and after vaccination confirmed no previous SARS-CoV-2 infection. Here the sequenced sample was CD4+ T cells from PBMCs cultured with HCoV-NL63 spike peptides, taken before COVID-19 vaccination. The receptors here all came from a human donor who received a COVID-19 vaccine.

This clone was seen only a few times. The chain recombines TRBV3-1 (or the pseudogene TRBV3-2) with TRBJ1-1, with no clear D. Germline values: CDR1 LGHDT, CDR2 YNNKEL (reference sequence). Trimming removed 3 bases from V and 0 bases from J, with 11 bases in between. This CDR3 region has 15 residues. DNA of the CDR3: TGTGCCAGCAGCCATGGATATGGAGTGAACACTGAAGCTTTCTTT. It codes for CASSHGYGVNTEAFF.

This clone appeared a few times. The chain uses TRBV7-3 and TRBJ1-6; a weak D match, TRBD1 (6 bases). Germline lookup yields CDR1 SGHTA and CDR2 FQGTGA. The V end lost 4 bases, the J end lost 7 bases, and 8 bases lay between the germline ends. The CDR3 runs to 13 residues. The CDR3 bases are TGTGCCAGCAGCTCGACAGGAAATTCACCCCTCCACTTT. This sequence encodes CASSSTGNSPLHF.

The CDR3 DNA follows: TGTGCCATCAGTGCTGGGATTTCTGAAGCTTTCTTT. Amino acid sequence: CAISAGISEAFF. The J gene is TRBJ1-1, the V gene TRBV10-3; no clear D. The V end lost 4 bases, the J end lost 6 bases, and 9 bases lay between the germline ends. From germline, CDR1 is ENHRY and CDR2 SYGVKD. The CDR3 runs to 12 residues.

The V call is TRBV24-1, the J call TRBJ2-5, with 11 positions matching TRBD2. Germline V gene lookup returns CDR1 KGHDR and CDR2 SFDVKD. Trimming cost V 3 bases and J 4 bases; bases outside gene matches: 12. The CDR3 sequence is 18 residues long. The CDR3 loop reads CATSDPGLAAPRRETQYF. The CDR3 nucleotides are TGTGCCACCAGTGATCCGGGACTAGCGGCGCCTAGGAGAGAGACCCAGTACTTC.

The chain recombines TRBV7-3 with TRBJ2-1, with 7 bases that match TRBD1. The CDR3 runs to 13 residues. The J segment lost 4 bases and the V segment lost 5 bases, leaving 2 bases of the junction unmatched. The V gene's germline CDR1 is SGHTA and CDR2 FQGTGA. CDR3 region: CASSPDRYNEQFF. In nucleotides, the CDR3 is TGTGCCAGCAGCCCGGACAGGTACAATGAGCAGTTCTTC.

This chain links TRBV5-4 with TRBJ2-2; 7 bases fit TRBD1. The CDR3 contains 16 residues. The junction had 2 bases not matched to a gene; V was cut back by 0 bases and J by 0 bases. The germline CDR1 and CDR2 sequences are SGHNT and YYREEE (reference sequence). CDR3 sequence reads: CASSLAGTANTGELFF. The CDR3, as DNA: TGTGCCAGCAGCTTGGCCGGGACAGCGAACACCGGGGAGCTGTTTTTT.

CDR3 nucleotides: TGTGCCAGCAGTTACAACACTAATTCACCCCTCCACTTT. Translated: CASSYNTNSPLHF. This sequence joins TRBV6-6 and TRBJ1-6; D call uncertain. Germline V gene data show CDR1 as MNHNY and CDR2 as SVGAGI (reference sequence). V gave up 2 bases and J gave up 6 bases, with 5 bases separating them. The CDR3 is made up of 13 amino acids.

The rearrangement links TRBV5-1 to TRBJ1-1; D possibly corresponds to TRBD1 (5 bases). This CDR3 has 15 amino acids. V was trimmed by 1 base and J by 4 bases, leaving 14 bases between them. The germline V gene encodes CDR1 SGHRS and CDR2 YFSETQ. The CDR3 DNA follows: TGCGCCAGCAGCTTGATAGCCCTGGGGGGCACTGAAGCTTTCTTT. Protein: CASSLIALGGTEAFF. Drawing the rest from reference TRBV5-1 and TRBJ1-1, the complete variable domain is KAGVTQTPRYLIKTRGQQVTLSCSPISGHRSVSWYQQTPGQGLQFLFEYFSETQRNKGNFPGRFSGRQFSNSRSEMNVSTLELGDSALYLCASSLIALGGTEAFFGQGTRLTVV.

This clone was counted between two and nine times. The chain is built from TRBV7-9 and TRBJ2-5; tentative D call: TRBD2 (6 bases). V was pared by 1 base and J by 0 bases, with 12 bases between. The length of the CDR3 is 16 residues. CDR1 is SEHNR and CDR2 is FQNEAQ in the germline V gene (reference sequence). The DNA of the CDR3 is TGTGCCAGCAGCTTAGGTCTGGGGGGTTACCAAGAGACCCAGTACTTC. This encodes CASSLGLGGYQETQYF. The variable domain in full, with the rest retrieved from reference TRBV7-9 and TRBJ2-5, is DTGVSQNPRHKITKRGQNVTFRCDPISEHNRLYWYRQTLGQGPEFLTYFQNEAQLEKSRLLSDRFSAERPKGSFSTLEIQRTEQGDSAMYLCASSLGLGGYQETQYFGPGTRLLVL.

The CDR3 DNA is TGTGCCAGCAGCAAACCCTACAGGTACTCTGAAGCTTTCTTT. Its translation: CASSKPYRYSEAFF. V gene TRBV6-2 or TRBV6-3 combines with J gene TRBJ1-1; D is possibly TRBD1 (5 bases). Trimming took 6 bases from V and 6 from J, leaving 17 bases between them. CDR1 and CDR2 from the germline V gene are MNHEY and SVGEGT. CDR3 length: 14 amino acids.

V is TRBV7-2 and J is TRBJ1-2, with a possible D match to TRBD1 (5 bases). The length of the CDR3 is 13 residues. V lost 5 bases to trimming and J lost 4 bases, with 11 bases between them. Germline-derived CDR1 and CDR2 are SGHTA and FQGNSA. The chain's CDR3 is CASSIRVSYGYTF. For the CDR3, the DNA is TGTGCCAGCAGCATCAGGGTTTCCTATGGCTACACCTTC.

The V gene is TRBV14, the J gene TRBJ2-1; D gene ambiguous. The germline V gene encodes CDR1 SGHDN and CDR2 FVKESK. CDR3 size: 14 residues. Trimming removed 2 bases from V and 4 bases from J, with 9 bases in between. In DNA form, the CDR3 reads TGTGCCAGCAGCCAAACCCGCAGATACAATGAGCAGTTCTTC. As protein: CASSQTRRYNEQFF.

This clone was counted only a few times. This sequence joins TRBV5-1 and TRBJ2-3, with 12 bases identical to TRBD2. V was clipped by 0 bases and J by 3 bases; unmatched bases: 5. From germline, CDR1 is SGHRS and CDR2 YFSETQ. This CDR3 spans 17 amino acids. CDR3 DNA: TGCGCCAGCAGCTTGGCGACTAGCGGGGGTGGAACAGATACGCAGTATTTT. It translates to CASSLATSGGGTDTQYF.

In its sample, this clone was seen a few times. The germline gene is not matched at one end of the junction; a read error may be the cause. This chain joins TRBV2 and TRBJ1-5; perhaps TRBD1 as D (5 bases). Germline CDR1 SNHLY, CDR2 FYNNEI. This CDR3 region has 16 residues. The CDR3 nucleotides read TGTGCCAGCAGGGAAGACAGCGCCGTTAGCAATCAGCCCCAGCATTTT. Its protein product is CASREDSAVSNQPQHF.

This chain uses TRBV7-3 with TRBJ2-5; TRBD2 matches 10 bases. Germline V gene lookup returns CDR1 SGHTA and CDR2 FQGTGA. The CDR3 is 14 residues long. With 3 bases clipped from V and 4 bases from J, the junction kept 2 bases outside the gene matches. CDR3 region: CASSLVAGGETQYF. The CDR3 nucleotides are TGTGCCAGCAGCTTGGTAGCGGGGGGAGAGACCCAGTACTTC. The full variable domain, with the rest looked up from reference TRBV7-3 and TRBJ2-5, is GAGVSQTPSNKVTEKGKYVELRCDPISGHTALYWYRQSLGQGPEFLIYFQGTGAADDSGLPNDRFFAVRPEGSVSTLKIQRTERGDSAVYLCASSLVAGGETQYFGPGTRLLVL.

This chain connects TRBV7-2 to TRBJ2-5; 11 nucleotides line up with TRBD2. Trimming cost V 5 bases and J 0 bases; bases outside gene matches: 2. The CDR3 is 15 residues long. CDR1 and CDR2 from the germline V gene are SGHTA and FQGNSA. The CDR3: CASSMTSGDQETQYF. As DNA, the CDR3 is TGTGCCAGCAGCATGACTAGCGGGGACCAAGAGACCCAGTACTTC.

The chain links TRBV7-3 to TRBJ2-3, with D perhaps being TRBD1 or TRBD2 (5 bases each). Trimming cost V 5 bases and J 7 bases, with 16 bases left between them. The CDR3 runs 14 residues. Germline V gene lookup returns CDR1 SGHTA and CDR2 FQGTGA. CDR3 loop: CASSLGPSENTQYF. CDR3 bases: TGTGCCAGCAGCCTGGGACCATCTGAGAATACGCAGTATTTT.

This chain links TRBV9 with TRBJ1-6; D gene ambiguous. V was trimmed by 1 base and J by 0 bases, leaving 8 bases between them. CDR3 length: 16 amino acids. Germline CDR1 is SGDLS and CDR2 is YYNGEE. The CDR3 DNA reads TGTGCCAGCAGCGTAACCCCGAGCTCCTATAATTCACCCCTCCACTTT. Amino acid sequence: CASSVTPSSYNSPLHF.

The rearrangement uses TRBV24-1 and TRBJ1-5, with 8 positions matching TRBD1. CDR1 and CDR2 (germline): KGHDR, SFDVKD. The J segment lost 3 bases and the V segment lost 3 bases, leaving 3 bases of the junction unmatched. The length of the CDR3 is 15 residues. CDR3 coding DNA: TGTGCCACCAGTGATGCAGGGGGCAACAATCAGCCCCAGCATTTT. This gives the protein CATSDAGGNNQPQHF.

The chain joins TRBV11-2 to TRBJ1-6, with D perhaps matching TRBD1 (6 bases). Trimming removed 1 base at V and 10 bases at J, with 11 bases between. The CDR3 is 14 residues long. From germline, CDR1 is SGHAT and CDR2 FQNNGV. CDR3 DNA sequence: TGTGCCAGCAGCTTAGCTGGGGGCGTCTCACCCCTCCACTTT. It translates to CASSLAGGVSPLHF.